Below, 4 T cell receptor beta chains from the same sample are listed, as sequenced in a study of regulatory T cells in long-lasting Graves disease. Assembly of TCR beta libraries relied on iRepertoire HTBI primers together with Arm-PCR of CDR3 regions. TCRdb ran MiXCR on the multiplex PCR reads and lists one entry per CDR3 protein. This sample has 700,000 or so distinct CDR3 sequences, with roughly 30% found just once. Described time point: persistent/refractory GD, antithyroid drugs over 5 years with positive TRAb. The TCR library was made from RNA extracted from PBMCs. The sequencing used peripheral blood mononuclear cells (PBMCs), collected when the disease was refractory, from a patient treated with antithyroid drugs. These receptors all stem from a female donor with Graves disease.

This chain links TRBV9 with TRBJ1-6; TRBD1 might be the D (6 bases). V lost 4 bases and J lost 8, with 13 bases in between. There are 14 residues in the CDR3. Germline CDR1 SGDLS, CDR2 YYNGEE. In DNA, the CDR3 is TGTGCCAGCAGCTTGGGGGCAGGGGATTCACCCCTCCACTTT. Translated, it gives CASSLGAGDSPLHF.

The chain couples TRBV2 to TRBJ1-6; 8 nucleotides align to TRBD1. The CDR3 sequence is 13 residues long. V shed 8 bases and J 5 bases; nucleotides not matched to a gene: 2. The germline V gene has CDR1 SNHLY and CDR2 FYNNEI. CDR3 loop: CASGQGNNSPLHF. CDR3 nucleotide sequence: TGTGCCAGCGGACAGGGAAATAATTCACCCCTCCACTTT.

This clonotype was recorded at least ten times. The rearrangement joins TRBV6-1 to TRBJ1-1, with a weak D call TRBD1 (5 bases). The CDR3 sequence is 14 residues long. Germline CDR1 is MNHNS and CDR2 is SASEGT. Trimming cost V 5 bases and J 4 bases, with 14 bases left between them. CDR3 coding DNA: TGTGCCAGCAGTCGGGGGATGGGGGTCACTGAAGCTTTCTTT. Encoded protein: CASSRGMGVTEAFF.

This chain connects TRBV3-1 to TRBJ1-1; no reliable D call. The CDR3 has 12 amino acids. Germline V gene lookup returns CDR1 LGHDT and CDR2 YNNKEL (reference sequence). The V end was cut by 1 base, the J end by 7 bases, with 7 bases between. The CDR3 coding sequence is TGTGCCAGCAGCCAAGTTGGTTTTGAAGCTTTCTTT. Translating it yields CASSQVGFEAFF.